One sample yielded the 17 T cell receptor beta chains listed below, sequenced in a study of Graves' ophthalmopathy and Graves' hyperthyroidism (dated by TCRdb to 2016 to 2019). TCRdb records Illumina HiSeq 2000 as the sequencer. For repertoire sequencing, TCR beta CDR3 regions were amplified from RNA transcripts. The first round of RT-PCR was done with HTBI primers and the Qiagen OneStep RT-PCR kit, and was followed by a second round of multiplex PCR, then size selection and purification. The public reads were quality trimmed at Q25 with fastp and then assembled into clones with MiXCR by TCRdb, keeping productive beta chains. When rows share a CDR3 protein, they turn into one entry using the most common DNA and genes. Counted in this sample were 500,000 to 700,000 distinct CDR3 sequences; approximately 22% of them appeared once. More than 5.5% of the sample belongs to the ten largest clones. The sample consisted of peripheral blood. The receptors stem from a woman aged 18-35 years with stable Graves' hyperthyroidism. Some clones in this sample may be carry-over from other donors' samples. Donor details come from another sample of the same person, matched by shared clones.

The table lists this clonotype with many counts. The chain is built from TRBV15 and TRBJ2-7; no firm D call. The CDR3 length is 14 residues. V lost 0 bases, J lost 9 bases, and 15 bases lay in between. CDR1 and CDR2 from the germline V gene are LNHNV and YYDKDF (reference sequence). For the CDR3, the DNA is TGTGCCACCAGCAGAGATAAGGCAACGTCCGTGCAGTACTTC. Protein sequence: CATSRDKATSVQYF.

This rearrangement joins TRBV13 to TRBJ2-7, with 8 bases matching TRBD2. The CDR3 runs 15 residues. Germline assignment: CDR1 PRHDT and CDR2 FYEKMQ (reference sequence). Unmatched junction bases numbered 7, after V lost 3 bases and J lost 3 bases. CDR3 nucleotides: TGTGCCAGCAGCTTCCTCGGGGGGGCCTTCTACGAGCAGTACTTC. This sequence encodes CASSFLGGAFYEQYF.

This chain connects TRBV9 to TRBJ1-1; D ambiguous. CDR1 is SGDLS and CDR2 is YYNGEE in the germline V gene. V lost 4 bases and J 1 base, leaving 8 bases between the germline ends. This CDR3 spans 13 amino acids. CDR3 loop: CASSTHTNTEAFF. CDR3 sequence (DNA): TGTGCCAGCAGCACCCACACGAACACTGAAGCTTTCTTT.

V and J are TRBV4-1 and TRBJ1-2; the match to TRBD1 covers 7 bases. Trimming took 3 bases from V and 4 from J; bases not matched to a gene: 8. In germline, CDR1 is MGHRA, CDR2 YSYEKL. This CDR3 is built from 15 residues. The CDR3 loop reads CASSQGAGGTYGYTF. CDR3 DNA sequence: TGCGCCAGCAGCCAGGGCGCAGGGGGGACCTATGGCTACACCTTC.

This clonotype was recorded many times. The chain uses TRBV6-2 or TRBV6-3 and TRBJ1-5, with TRBD1 matching 7 bases. The CDR3 runs to 14 residues. The J segment lost 6 bases and the V segment lost 0 bases, leaving 2 bases of the junction unmatched. Germline values: CDR1 MNHEY, CDR2 SVGEGT. CDR3 amino acids: CASSYSTGSQPQHF. The CDR3 bases are TGTGCCAGCAGTTACTCGACAGGGAGTCAGCCCCAGCATTTT.

This clonotype was picked up many times. This chain uses TRBV7-9 with TRBJ2-5; TRBD2 matches 8 bases. Per germline, CDR1 SEHNR and CDR2 FQNEAQ (reference sequence). The CDR3 has 14 residues. The V gene end was trimmed by 5 bases and the J gene end by 4 bases; junction bases not matched to a gene: 6. In DNA, the CDR3 is TGTGCCAGCAGCCCCCGGGAGGGAAGAGAGACCCAGTACTTC. Protein product: CASSPREGRETQYF.

This clonotype was seen many times. The rearrangement uses TRBV6-4 and TRBJ1-1; no clear D. V dropped 2 bases and J dropped 6 bases, with 10 bases sitting between them. The CDR3 is 13 residues long. From germline, CDR1 is MRHNA and CDR2 SNTAGT. CDR3 region: CASSDTDQAEAFF. DNA for the CDR3: TGTGCCAGCAGTGACACCGACCAGGCTGAAGCTTTCTTT.

This clonotype was observed many times. The chain couples TRBV6-5 to TRBJ1-6; TRBD1 matches 9 bases. CDR3 length: 15 amino acids. V lost 2 bases to trimming and J lost 10 bases; unmatched junction nucleotides: 6. Germline values: CDR1 MNHEY, CDR2 SVGAGI. The CDR3 reads CASSYGRTGDSPLHF. The CDR3, as DNA: TGTGCCAGCAGTTACGGACGGACAGGGGACTCACCCCTCCACTTT.

This clonotype came up a few times. This chain joins TRBV20-1 and TRBJ1-5; D possibly corresponds to TRBD1 (6 bases). Per the germline V gene, CDR1 is DFQATT and CDR2 is SNEGSKA (reference sequence). The V and J ends lost 3 bases and 6 bases respectively, with 12 bases between them. This CDR3 comprises 13 residues. CDR3 coding DNA: TGCAGTGCTAGGCAGGGGATAGGTCAGCCCCAGCATTTT. This codes for CSARQGIGQPQHF.

This clonotype occurred a few times. CDR3 in DNA: TGTGCCAGTAGGCGAGGGAGGGCTCCCTACGAGCAGTACTTC. Protein product: CASRRGRAPYEQYF. The gene calls are TRBV28 and TRBJ2-7; 7 positions agree with TRBD2. Germline V gene lookup returns CDR1 MDHEN and CDR2 SYDVKM. The CDR3 spans 14 residues. Trimming took 9 bases from V and 2 from J; bases not matched to a gene: 10.

The J gene is TRBJ1-2, the V gene TRBV12-3 or TRBV12-4; D call uncertain. The CDR3 sequence is 14 residues long. Trimming cost V 2 bases and J 3 bases, with 10 bases left between them. This chain's CDR3 is CASSLPPAYYGYTF. CDR3 DNA sequence: TGTGCCAGCAGTTTACCGCCGGCTTACTATGGCTACACCTTC.

Remarks on this clonotype: At one end, the junction sequence differs from germline, possibly due to a read error. The rearrangement joins TRBV13 to TRBJ2-2; 11 bases are a match to TRBD1. Germline CDR1 and CDR2: PRHDT and FYEKMQ (reference sequence). The CDR3 loop spans 16 amino acids. CDR3 bases: TGTGCCAGCAGCTCGGTAGGACAGGGGGCAACCGGGGGGCTGTTTTTT. Its protein is CASSSVGQGATGGLFF. The complete variable domain, with remaining parts taken from reference TRBV13 and TRBJ2-2, reads AAGVIQSPRHLIKEKRETATLKCYPIPRHDTVYWYQQGPGQDPQFLISFYEKMQSDKGSIPDRFSAQQFSDYHSELNMSSLELGDSALYFCASSSVGQGATGGLFFGEGSRLTVL.

This clonotype appeared many times. The rearrangement links TRBV2 to TRBJ1-5; D possibly corresponds to TRBD1 (5 bases). CDR1 SNHLY and CDR2 FYNNEI come from the germline V gene. Between the trimmed V and J ends, which lost 5 bases and 9 bases, there was a span of 17 bases. The CDR3 covers 14 residues. CDR3 loop: CASSQGQGPRPQHF. As DNA, the CDR3 is TGTGCCAGCAGTCAGGGTCAGGGTCCTAGGCCCCAGCATTTT.

V is TRBV5-1 and J is TRBJ2-3, with no clear D. The CDR3 runs 14 residues. The V end was cut by 4 bases, the J end by 1 base, with 10 bases between. Germline lookup yields CDR1 SGHRS and CDR2 YFSETQ. The CDR3 DNA reads TGCGCCAGCAGCCCTGGACGGGGCACAGATACGCAGTATTTT. It yields the protein CASSPGRGTDTQYF.

The chain couples TRBV5-1 to TRBJ1-2, with TRBD1 matching over 8 bases. The CDR3 runs 16 residues. Germline V gives CDR1 SGHRS, CDR2 YFSETQ. V lost 3 bases to trimming and J lost 2 bases; unmatched junction nucleotides: 9. The CDR3 bases are TGCGCCAGCAGCTCCCGTCGGACAGGGCTCAACTATGGCTACACCTTC. Translation: CASSSRRTGLNYGYTF.

This clonotype was found many times. The rearrangement links TRBV12-5 to TRBJ2-7; TRBD1 agrees at 7 bases. CDR1 and CDR2 from the germline V gene are LGHNT and FRNRAP. The CDR3 runs to 16 residues. Trimming removed 1 base from V and 2 bases from J; junction bases left unmatched: 8. The CDR3 DNA reads as TGTGCTAGTGGTTTGGCCCTGGGGACAGCAACCTACGAGCAGTACTTC. It is translated as CASGLALGTATYEQYF. Drawing the rest from reference TRBV12-5 and TRBJ2-7, the complete variable domain is DARVTQTPRHKVTEMGQEVTMRCQPILGHNTVFWYRQTMMQGLELLAYFRNRAPLDDSGMPKDRFSAEMPDATLATLKIQPSEPRDSAVYFCASGLALGTATYEQYFGPGTRLTVT.

In this sample, this clonotype turned up many times. V and J are TRBV2 and TRBJ1-2, with D unresolved. Trimming pared 1 base from V and 4 bases from J, leaving 10 bases between. The CDR3 loop spans 14 amino acids. Germline CDR1 SNHLY, CDR2 FYNNEI. CDR3 nucleotides: TGTGCCAGCAGTGAAGGGTATGCAGGCTATGGCTACACCTTC. Its protein is CASSEGYAGYGYTF.